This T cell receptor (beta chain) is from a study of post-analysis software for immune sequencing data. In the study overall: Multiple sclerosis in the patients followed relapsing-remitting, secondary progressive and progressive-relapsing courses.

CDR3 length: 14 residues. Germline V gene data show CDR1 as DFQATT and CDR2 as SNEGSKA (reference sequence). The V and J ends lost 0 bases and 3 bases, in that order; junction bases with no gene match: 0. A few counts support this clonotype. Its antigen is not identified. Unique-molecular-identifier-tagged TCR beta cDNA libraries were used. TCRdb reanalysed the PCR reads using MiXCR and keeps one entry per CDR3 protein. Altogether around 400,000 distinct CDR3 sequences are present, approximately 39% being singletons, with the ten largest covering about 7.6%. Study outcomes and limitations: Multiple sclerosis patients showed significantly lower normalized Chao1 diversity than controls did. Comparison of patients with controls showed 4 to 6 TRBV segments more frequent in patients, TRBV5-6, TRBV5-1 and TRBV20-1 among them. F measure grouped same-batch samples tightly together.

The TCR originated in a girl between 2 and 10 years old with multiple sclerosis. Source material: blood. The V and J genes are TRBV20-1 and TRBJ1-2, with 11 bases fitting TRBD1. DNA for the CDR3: TGCAGTGCTAGAGAGGGACAGGGGGACTATGGCTACACCTTC. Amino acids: CSAREGQGDYGYTF.